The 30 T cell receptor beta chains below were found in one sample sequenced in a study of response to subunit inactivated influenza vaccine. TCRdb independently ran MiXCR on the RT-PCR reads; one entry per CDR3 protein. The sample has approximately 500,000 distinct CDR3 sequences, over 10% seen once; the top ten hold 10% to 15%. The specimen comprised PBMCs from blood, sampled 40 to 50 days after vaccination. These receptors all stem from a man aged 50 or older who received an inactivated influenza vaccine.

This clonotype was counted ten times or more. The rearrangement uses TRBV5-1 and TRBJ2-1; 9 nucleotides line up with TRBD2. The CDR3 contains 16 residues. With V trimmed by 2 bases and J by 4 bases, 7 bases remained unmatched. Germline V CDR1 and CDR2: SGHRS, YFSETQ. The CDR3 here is CASSFQASGAYNEQFF. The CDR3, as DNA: TGCGCCAGCAGCTTTCAGGCTAGCGGGGCGTACAATGAGCAGTTCTTC.

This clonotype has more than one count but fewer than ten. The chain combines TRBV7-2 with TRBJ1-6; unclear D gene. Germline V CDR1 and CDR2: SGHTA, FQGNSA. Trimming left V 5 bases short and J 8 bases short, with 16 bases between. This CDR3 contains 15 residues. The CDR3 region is CASSGSFSRDSPLHF. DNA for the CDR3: TGTGCCAGCAGCGGGTCGTTTTCCCGGGATTCACCCCTCCACTTT.

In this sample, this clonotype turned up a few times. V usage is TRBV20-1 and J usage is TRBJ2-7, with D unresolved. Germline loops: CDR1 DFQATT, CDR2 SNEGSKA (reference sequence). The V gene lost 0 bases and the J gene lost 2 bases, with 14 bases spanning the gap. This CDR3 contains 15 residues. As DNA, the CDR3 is TGCAGTGCTAGAGATCGCTTAAACCTCCCCTACGAGCAGTACTTC. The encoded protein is CSARDRLNLPYEQYF.

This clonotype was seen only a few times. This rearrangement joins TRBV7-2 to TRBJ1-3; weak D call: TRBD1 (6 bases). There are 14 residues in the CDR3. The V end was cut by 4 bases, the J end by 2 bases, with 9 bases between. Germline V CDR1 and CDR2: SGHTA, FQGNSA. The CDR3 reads CASSSGQPGNTIYF. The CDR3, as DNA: TGTGCCAGCAGCTCCGGACAGCCTGGAAACACCATATATTTT.

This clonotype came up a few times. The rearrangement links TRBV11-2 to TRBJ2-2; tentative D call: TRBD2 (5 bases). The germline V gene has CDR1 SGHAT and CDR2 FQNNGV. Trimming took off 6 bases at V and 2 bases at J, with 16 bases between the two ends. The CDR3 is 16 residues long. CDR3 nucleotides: TGTGCCAGCAGGGTGTTGAGGGTGGCAAACACCGGGGAGCTGTTTTTT. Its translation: CASRVLRVANTGELFF.

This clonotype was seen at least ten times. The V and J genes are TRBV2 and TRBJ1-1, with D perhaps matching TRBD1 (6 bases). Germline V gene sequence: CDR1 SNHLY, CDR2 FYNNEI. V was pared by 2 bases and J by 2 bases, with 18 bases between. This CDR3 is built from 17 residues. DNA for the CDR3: TGTGCCAGCAGTGAACCCCTTGGGGGACACAAAAACACTGAAGCTTTCTTT. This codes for CASSEPLGGHKNTEAFF.

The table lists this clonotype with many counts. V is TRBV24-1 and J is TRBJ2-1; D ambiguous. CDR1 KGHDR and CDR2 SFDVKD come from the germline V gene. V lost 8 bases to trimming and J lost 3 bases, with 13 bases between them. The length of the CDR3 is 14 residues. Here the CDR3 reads CATNVGADYNEQFF. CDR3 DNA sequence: TGTGCCACCAACGTCGGAGCTGACTACAATGAGCAGTTCTTC.

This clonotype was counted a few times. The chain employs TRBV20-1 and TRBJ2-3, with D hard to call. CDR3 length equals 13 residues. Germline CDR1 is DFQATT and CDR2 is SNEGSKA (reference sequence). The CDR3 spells CSGGGRSTDTQYF. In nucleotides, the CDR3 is TGCAGCGGTGGCGGCCGGAGCACAGATACGCAGTATTTT.

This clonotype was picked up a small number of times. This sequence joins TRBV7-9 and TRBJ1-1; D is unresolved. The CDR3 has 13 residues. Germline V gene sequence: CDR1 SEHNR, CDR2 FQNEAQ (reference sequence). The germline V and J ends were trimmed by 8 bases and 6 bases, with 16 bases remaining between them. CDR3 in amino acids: CASSPSRPAEAFF. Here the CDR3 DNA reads TGTGCCAGCTCCCCCTCCCGACCCGCTGAAGCTTTCTTT.

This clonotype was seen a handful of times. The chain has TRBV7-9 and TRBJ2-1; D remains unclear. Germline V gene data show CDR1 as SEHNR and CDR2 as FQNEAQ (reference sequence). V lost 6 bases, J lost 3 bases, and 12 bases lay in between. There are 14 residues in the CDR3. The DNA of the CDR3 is TGTGCCAGCAGTAAGGTACCGAACTACAATGAGCAGTTCTTC. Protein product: CASSKVPNYNEQFF. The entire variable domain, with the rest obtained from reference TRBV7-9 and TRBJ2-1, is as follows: DTGVSQNPRHKITKRGQNVTFRCDPISEHNRLYWYRQTLGQGPEFLTYFQNEAQLEKSRLLSDRFSAERPKGSFSTLEIQRTEQGDSAMYLCASSKVPNYNEQFFGPGTRLTVL.

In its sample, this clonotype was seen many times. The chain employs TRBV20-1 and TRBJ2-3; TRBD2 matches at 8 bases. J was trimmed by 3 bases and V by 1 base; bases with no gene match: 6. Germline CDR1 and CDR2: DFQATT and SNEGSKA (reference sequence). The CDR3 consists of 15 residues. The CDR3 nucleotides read TGCAGTGCTAGAGGGTCGGGGGGGCCTACAGATACGCAGTATTTT. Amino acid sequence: CSARGSGGPTDTQYF.

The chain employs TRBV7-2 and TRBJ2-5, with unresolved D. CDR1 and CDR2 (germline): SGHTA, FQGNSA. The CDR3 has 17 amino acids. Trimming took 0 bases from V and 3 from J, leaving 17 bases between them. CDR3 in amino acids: CASSLAWLEQTKETQYF. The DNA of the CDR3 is TGTGCCAGCAGCTTAGCGTGGCTAGAGCAGACAAAAGAGACCCAGTACTTC.

Written as DNA, the CDR3 is TGCAGTGCTAGTTACGGGCCTTCCTACGAGCAGTACTTC. The encoded protein is CSASYGPSYEQYF. This chain connects TRBV20-1 to TRBJ2-7; the D is unclear. The CDR3 loop spans 13 amino acids. V shed 3 bases and J shed 1 base, with 10 bases lying between them. Germline values: CDR1 DFQATT, CDR2 SNEGSKA (reference sequence).

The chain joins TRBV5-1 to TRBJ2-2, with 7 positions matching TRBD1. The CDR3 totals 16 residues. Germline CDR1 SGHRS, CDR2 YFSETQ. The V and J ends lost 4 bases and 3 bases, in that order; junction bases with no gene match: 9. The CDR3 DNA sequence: TGCGCCAGCAGCGGAACAGGGGAATCGGACACCGGGGAGCTGTTTTTT. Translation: CASSGTGESDTGELFF.

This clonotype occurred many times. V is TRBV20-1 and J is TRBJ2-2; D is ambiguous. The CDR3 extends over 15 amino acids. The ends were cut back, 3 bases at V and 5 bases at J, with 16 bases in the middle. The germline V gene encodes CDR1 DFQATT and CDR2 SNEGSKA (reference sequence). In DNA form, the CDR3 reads TGCAGTGCTAGCCCCCTTGTGAGTTCGACCGGGGAGCTGTTTTTT. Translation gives CSASPLVSSTGELFF.

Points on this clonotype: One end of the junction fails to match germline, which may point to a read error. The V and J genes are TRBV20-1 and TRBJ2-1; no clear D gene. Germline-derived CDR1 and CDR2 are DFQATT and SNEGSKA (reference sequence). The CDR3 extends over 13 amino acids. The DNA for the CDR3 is TGCAGTGCTAGAGATCTTTCCTCCAATGAGCAGTTCTTC. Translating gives CSARDLSSNEQFF.

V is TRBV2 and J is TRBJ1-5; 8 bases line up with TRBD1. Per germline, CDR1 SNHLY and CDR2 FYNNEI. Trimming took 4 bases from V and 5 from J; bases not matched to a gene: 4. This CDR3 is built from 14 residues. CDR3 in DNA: TGTGCCAGCAGTGTGGGACAGGCTTATCAGCCCCAGCATTTT. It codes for CASSVGQAYQPQHF.

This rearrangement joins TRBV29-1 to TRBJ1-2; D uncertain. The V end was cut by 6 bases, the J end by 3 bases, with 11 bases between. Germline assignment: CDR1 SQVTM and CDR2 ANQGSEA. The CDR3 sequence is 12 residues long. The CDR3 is CSVPTQDYGYTF. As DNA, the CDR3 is TGCAGCGTACCCACCCAGGACTATGGCTACACCTTC.

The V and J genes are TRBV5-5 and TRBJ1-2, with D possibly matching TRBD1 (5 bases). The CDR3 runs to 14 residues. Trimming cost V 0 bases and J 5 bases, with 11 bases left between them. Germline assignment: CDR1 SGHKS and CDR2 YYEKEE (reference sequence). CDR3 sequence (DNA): TGTGCCAGCAGCTTGGAGGAAAGGGGATATGGCTACACCTTC. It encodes CASSLEERGYGYTF.

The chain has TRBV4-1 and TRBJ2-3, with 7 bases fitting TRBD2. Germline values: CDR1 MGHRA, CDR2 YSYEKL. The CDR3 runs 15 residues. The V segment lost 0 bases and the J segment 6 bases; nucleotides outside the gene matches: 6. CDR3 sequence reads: CASSQDWRETDTQYF. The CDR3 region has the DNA TGCGCCAGCAGCCAAGACTGGCGGGAGACTGATACGCAGTATTTT.

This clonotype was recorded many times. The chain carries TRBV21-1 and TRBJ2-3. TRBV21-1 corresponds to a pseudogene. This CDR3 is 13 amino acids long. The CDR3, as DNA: TGTGCCAGCAGCACTTCTTGCACAGATACGCAGTATTTT. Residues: CASSTSCTDTQYF.

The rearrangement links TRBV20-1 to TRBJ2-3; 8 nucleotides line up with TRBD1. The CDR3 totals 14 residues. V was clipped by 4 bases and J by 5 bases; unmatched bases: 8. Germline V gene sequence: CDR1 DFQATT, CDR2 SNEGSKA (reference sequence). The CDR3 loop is CSATQGAREDTQYF. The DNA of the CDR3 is TGCAGTGCTACGCAGGGGGCGCGGGAAGATACGCAGTATTTT.

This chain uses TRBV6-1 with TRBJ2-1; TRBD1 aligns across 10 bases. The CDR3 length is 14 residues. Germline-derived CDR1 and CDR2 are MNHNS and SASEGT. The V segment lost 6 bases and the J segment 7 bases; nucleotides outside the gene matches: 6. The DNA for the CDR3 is TGTGCCAGCAGCCACGGGACAGGGGTTAATGAGCAGTTCTTC. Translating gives CASSHGTGVNEQFF.

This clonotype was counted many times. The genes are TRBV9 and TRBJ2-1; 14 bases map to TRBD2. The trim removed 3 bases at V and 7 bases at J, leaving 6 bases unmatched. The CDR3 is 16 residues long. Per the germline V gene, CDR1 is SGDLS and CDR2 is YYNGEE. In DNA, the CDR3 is TGTGCCAGCAGCGCCCGGACTAGCGGGAGGTCAAATGAGCAGTTCTTC. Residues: CASSARTSGRSNEQFF.

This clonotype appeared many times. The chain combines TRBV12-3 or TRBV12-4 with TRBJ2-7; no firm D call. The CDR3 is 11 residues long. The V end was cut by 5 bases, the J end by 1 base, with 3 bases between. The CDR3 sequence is CASSKSYEQYF. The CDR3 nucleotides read TGTGCCAGCAGTAAATCCTACGAGCAGTACTTC.

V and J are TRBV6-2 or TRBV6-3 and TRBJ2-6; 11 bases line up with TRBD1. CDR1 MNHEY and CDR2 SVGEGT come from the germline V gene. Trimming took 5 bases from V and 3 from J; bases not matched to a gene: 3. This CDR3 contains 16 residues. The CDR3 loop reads CASSGQGALGANVLTF. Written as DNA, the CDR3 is TGTGCCAGCAGTGGACAGGGGGCGCTTGGGGCCAACGTCCTGACTTTC.

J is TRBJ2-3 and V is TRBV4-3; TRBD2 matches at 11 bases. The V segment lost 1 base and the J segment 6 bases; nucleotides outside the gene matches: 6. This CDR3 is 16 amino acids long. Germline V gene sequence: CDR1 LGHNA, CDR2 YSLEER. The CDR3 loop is CASSQVVGLAADTQYF. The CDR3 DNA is TGCGCCAGCAGCCAAGTTGTGGGACTAGCGGCGGATACGCAGTATTTT.

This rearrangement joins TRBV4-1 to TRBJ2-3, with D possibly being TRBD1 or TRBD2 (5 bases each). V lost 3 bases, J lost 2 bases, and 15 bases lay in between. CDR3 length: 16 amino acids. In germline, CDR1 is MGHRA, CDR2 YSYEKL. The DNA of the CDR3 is TGCGCCAGCAGCCACCCGGGTCGGGACGTCACAGATACGCAGTATTTT. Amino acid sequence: CASSHPGRDVTDTQYF.

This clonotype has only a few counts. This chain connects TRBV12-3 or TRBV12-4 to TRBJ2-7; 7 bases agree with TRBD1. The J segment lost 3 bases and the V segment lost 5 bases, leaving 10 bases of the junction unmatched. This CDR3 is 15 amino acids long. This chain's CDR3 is CASSPQTGRLYEQYF. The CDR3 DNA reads TGTGCCAGCAGTCCCCAGACAGGGCGCCTCTACGAGCAGTACTTC.

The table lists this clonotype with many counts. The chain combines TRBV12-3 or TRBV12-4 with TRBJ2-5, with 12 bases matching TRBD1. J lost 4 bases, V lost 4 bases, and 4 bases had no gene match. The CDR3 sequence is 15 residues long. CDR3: CASSSGTGGRETQYF. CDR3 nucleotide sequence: TGTGCCAGCAGTTCCGGGACAGGGGGCCGAGAGACCCAGTACTTC.